This TCR beta chain was observed in a study of blood T cell repertoires in COVID-19. Study-wide context: Material from acute and convalescent COVID-19 was sourced from the United States, Italy and Spain. PBMCs, B-cell-depleted T cells, or T cells were the source of the cDNA or gDNA that made up the material.

Per the study methods: Reference gene primer amplification in the assay estimated nucleated cell counts. Measured with immunoSEQ multiplex PCR; TCRdb has only the in-frame clones, and not every one. V and J calls and clone size come straight from that table; D and trimming were deduced from the DNA. The sample carries about 140,000 clones, 80% to 85% recorded once. The V end lost 10 bases, the J end lost 3 bases, and 15 bases lay between the germline ends. This CDR3 is built from 13 residues. Germline CDR1 SNHLY, CDR2 FYNNEI. The V gene is TRBV2, the J gene TRBJ1-1, with a weak D call TRBD1 (5 bases). The sequence derives from a woman in her sixties or seventies with acute or convalescent COVID-19. Specimen: peripheral blood. The CDR3 here is CAIKARAYTEAFF. In nucleotides, the CDR3 is TGTGCCATTAAGGCCAGGGCCTACACTGAAGCTTTCTTT.